This T cell receptor beta chain stems from a study of T cell changes during pregnancy in multiple sclerosis. Clones were sequenced by immunoSEQ multiplex PCR, and TCRdb holds only the in-frame ones, with some missing. Among more than 40,000 clones listed, about 91% were seen once. The CDR3 spans 14 residues. Trimming took 5 bases from V and 2 from J, leaving 13 bases between them. CDR1 is MNHNY and CDR2 is SVGAGI in the germline V gene (reference sequence). This chain uses TRBV6-6 with TRBJ2-7, with D possibly TRBD2 on 5 matching bases. The sequence derives from a female donor with multiple sclerosis, enrolled in a pregnancy study. The sequencing used CD8+ T cells from peripheral blood mononuclear cells, collected after pregnancy. CDR3 residues: CASSGNRGTYEQYF. The CDR3 DNA reads as TGTGCCAGCAGTGGCAACCGGGGAACCTACGAGCAGTACTTC.